The 29 T cell receptor beta chains below all came from one sample that was sequenced in a study of T cell responses to AZD1222 COVID-19 vaccine. The method was immunoSEQ multiplex PCR; TCRdb's version includes in-frame clones alone and lacks a portion of them. The sample lists over 150,000 clones; 90% were seen once. Sequencing used peripheral blood, obtained on day 0 of AZD1222 vaccination. These receptors were taken from an adult in good health.

V usage is TRBV5-4 and J usage is TRBJ1-4, with D perhaps TRBD1 (5 bases). CDR1 SGHNT and CDR2 YYREEE come from the germline V gene (reference sequence). The CDR3 loop spans 16 amino acids. Trimming removed 0 bases at V and 2 bases at J, with 11 bases between. The CDR3 bases are TGTGCCAGCAGCTTGGATCAGGGTTTTACTAATGAAAAACTGTTTTTT. It encodes CASSLDQGFTNEKLFF.

This sequence joins TRBV14 and TRBJ2-7; the D gene is possibly TRBD1 (6 bases). The CDR3 length is 13 residues. The germline gives CDR1 SGHDN, CDR2 FVKESK. V was cut by 6 bases and J by 4 bases, with 13 bases left in between. The chain's CDR3 is CASRSTGIYEQYF. DNA for the CDR3: TGTGCCAGCAGGTCCACAGGGATTTACGAGCAGTACTTC.

Details on this clone: This CDR3 is also generated by other DNA sequences in the sample. The genes are TRBV18 and TRBJ1-2; no clear D gene. The CDR3 consists of 13 residues. Trimming left V 3 bases short and J 2 bases short, with 7 bases between. CDR1 KGHSH and CDR2 LQKENI come from the germline V gene. CDR3 coding DNA: TGTGCCAGCTCACCCCCGGGGAACTATGGCTACACCTTC. Its protein product is CASSPPGNYGYTF.

The V gene is TRBV7-8, the J gene TRBJ2-7; possibly TRBD1 for D (5 bases). The CDR3 is 15 residues long. V was trimmed by 5 bases and J by 1 base, leaving 15 bases between them. The germline gives CDR1 SGHVS, CDR2 FQNEAQ. The chain's CDR3 is CASSGSGFGSYEQYF. The CDR3 nucleotides are TGTGCCAGCAGCGGTTCAGGGTTCGGATCCTACGAGCAGTACTTC.

This clone was detected only a few times. The V and J genes are TRBV9 and TRBJ2-7; TRBD1 agrees at 8 bases. Trimming cost V 5 bases and J 4 bases; bases outside gene matches: 2. CDR1 is SGDLS and CDR2 is YYNGEE in the germline V gene. The CDR3 sequence is 12 residues long. The CDR3 protein is CASSDRGYEQYF. DNA of the CDR3: TGTGCCAGCAGTGACAGGGGTTACGAGCAGTACTTC.

On this clone: The sample contains more than one DNA sequence encoding this CDR3. The genes are TRBV27 and TRBJ1-5, with TRBD1 matching over 8 bases. CDR3 length equals 14 residues. After removal of 6 bases from V and 2 bases from J, the junction contained 3 bases not matched to a gene. Germline V CDR1 and CDR2: MNHEY, SMNVEV (reference sequence). The CDR3 DNA reads as TGTGCCAGCAGCCTGACAGGGGGCAATCAGCCCCAGCATTTT. Amino acids: CASSLTGGNQPQHF.

This clone was counted only a few times. This chain uses TRBV5-8 with TRBJ2-7, with 9 bases aligning to TRBD1. The CDR3 runs to 15 residues. Per germline, CDR1 SGHTS and CDR2 YDEGEE. The junction had 8 bases not matched to a gene; V was cut back by 4 bases and J by 3 bases. The CDR3 bases are TGTGCCAGCAGCCCAGGGACAGGGCACGACTACGAGCAGTACTTC. Translation: CASSPGTGHDYEQYF.

This chain connects TRBV5-3 to TRBJ1-2; D is unresolved. TRBV5-3 has ORF status, its function being uncertain. The CDR3 totals 13 residues. V gave up 7 bases and J gave up 4 bases, with 14 bases separating them. The CDR3 coding sequence is TGTGCCAGACCAATCGGGATCTTCTATGGCTACACCTTC. Protein: CARPIGIFYGYTF.

CDR3 sequence (DNA): TGTGCCAGCACTCCCACCCGGCAGGGGGGCTACACCTTC. Translating gives CASTPTRQGGYTF. The genes are TRBV2 and TRBJ1-2, with D tentatively TRBD1 (6 bases). The germline V gene has CDR1 SNHLY and CDR2 FYNNEI. The CDR3 is 13 residues long. V gave up 7 bases and J gave up 8 bases, with 17 bases separating them.

This chain's CDR3 is CASSLAWQGEYEQYF. The CDR3, as DNA: TGTGCCAGCAGCTTAGCCTGGCAGGGAGAATACGAGCAGTACTTC. This rearrangement joins TRBV7-2 to TRBJ2-7; either TRBD1 or TRBD2 may supply D (5 bases each). Germline V lookup: CDR1 SGHTA, CDR2 FQGNSA. V was clipped by 0 bases and J by 4 bases, with 13 bases between them. The CDR3 is 15 residues long.

The chain carries TRBV30 and TRBJ2-7, with D perhaps matching TRBD1 or TRBD2 (6 bases each). Germline loops: CDR1 GTSNPN, CDR2 SVGIG (reference sequence). The CDR3 contains 15 residues. Trimming removed 0 bases at V and 2 bases at J, with 14 bases between. CDR3 in amino acids: CAWSVPWGDTYEQYF. CDR3 DNA sequence: TGTGCCTGGAGTGTACCCTGGGGGGACACCTACGAGCAGTACTTC.

A few counts support this clone. The chain carries TRBV7-2 and TRBJ1-5, with D uncertain. Looked up from germline, CDR1 is SGHTA and CDR2 is FQGNSA. The ends were cut back, 3 bases at V and 0 bases at J, with 6 bases in the middle. The CDR3 runs 14 residues. As DNA, the CDR3 is TGTGCCAGCAGCTTGGTCGGTAGCAATCAGCCCCAGCATTTT. It codes for CASSLVGSNQPQHF. The full variable domain, with the rest looked up from reference TRBV7-2 and TRBJ1-5, is GAGVSQSPSNKVTEKGKDVELRCDPISGHTALYWYRQSLGQGLEFLIYFQGNSAPDKSGLPSDRFSAERTGGSVSTLTIQRTQQEDSAVYLCASSLVGSNQPQHFGDGTRLSIL.

The chain employs TRBV5-4 and TRBJ2-7; D might be TRBD2 (6 bases). Germline V lookup: CDR1 SGHNT, CDR2 YYREEE (reference sequence). The CDR3 extends over 16 amino acids. Trimming cost V 0 bases and J 0 bases, with 13 bases left between them. The DNA of the CDR3 is TGTGCCAGCAGCTTGGCCGGGGGATCGAGCTCCTACGAGCAGTACTTC. Translation gives CASSLAGGSSSYEQYF.

The chain combines TRBV19 with TRBJ1-6; D call uncertain. This CDR3 spans 15 amino acids. Germline values: CDR1 LNHDA, CDR2 SQIVND (reference sequence). V gave up 10 bases and J gave up 2 bases, with 15 bases separating them. The CDR3 sequence is CATSRWGAYNSPLHF. CDR3 bases: TGTGCCACATCAAGATGGGGTGCCTATAATTCACCCCTCCACTTT.

The chain employs TRBV5-4 and TRBJ2-2, with D perhaps matching TRBD1 (5 bases). In germline, CDR1 is SGHNT, CDR2 YYREEE (reference sequence). The CDR3 length is 14 residues. V was trimmed by 4 bases and J by 4 bases, leaving 11 bases between them. CDR3: CASSIDRVTGELFF. CDR3 in DNA: TGTGCCAGCAGCATCGACAGAGTCACCGGGGAGCTGTTTTTT.

The gene calls are TRBV18 and TRBJ2-1; 10 nucleotides align to TRBD1. J was trimmed by 7 bases and V by 3 bases; bases with no gene match: 6. The CDR3 extends over 15 amino acids. CDR1 and CDR2 (germline): KGHSH, LQKENI. CDR3 sequence reads: CASSPRDRGRNEQFF. The CDR3 DNA sequence: TGTGCCAGCTCACCCCGGGACAGGGGTCGGAATGAGCAGTTCTTC.

This chain connects TRBV5-1 to TRBJ1-2; D is unresolved. Germline V gives CDR1 SGHRS, CDR2 YFSETQ. The V end was cut by 6 bases, the J end by 3 bases, with 18 bases between. The length of the CDR3 is 15 residues. In DNA, the CDR3 is TGCGCCAGCATCGGAGTGGGCGGATCCTACTATGGCTACACCTTC. Protein: CASIGVGGSYYGYTF.

Here the CDR3 DNA reads TGTGCCAGCAGCCAGGGAAGGTGGACTGAAGCTTTCTTT. This translates into CASSQGRWTEAFF. The chain couples TRBV3-1 (or the pseudogene TRBV3-2) to TRBJ1-1; D is undetermined. Germline CDR1 and CDR2: LGHDT and YNNKEL (reference sequence). With 3 bases removed from V and 5 bases from J, the gap between germline ends came to 10 bases. The CDR3 is 13 amino acids.

This rearrangement joins TRBV30 to TRBJ1-2; perhaps TRBD1 as D (6 bases). Trimming removed 2 bases at V and 4 bases at J, with 14 bases between. Germline CDR1 GTSNPN, CDR2 SVGIG (reference sequence). The CDR3 has 14 amino acids. CDR3 coding DNA: TGTGCCTGGAGTCCACGGGGGCGCGTCTATGGCTACACCTTC. Its protein is CAWSPRGRVYGYTF. The variable domain in full, completed from reference TRBV30 and TRBJ1-2, reads SQTIHQWPATLVQPVGSPLSLECTVEGTSNPNLYWYRQAAGRGLQLLFYSVGIGQISSEVPQNLSASRPQDRQFILSSKKLLLSDSGFYLCAWSPRGRVYGYTFGSGTRLTVV.

A single count supports this clone. The J gene is TRBJ2-2, the V gene TRBV3-1 (or the pseudogene TRBV3-2), with TRBD2 matching 11 bases. CDR3 length: 19 amino acids. Germline V gene data show CDR1 as LGHDT and CDR2 as YNNKEL (reference sequence). V trimming: 4 bases; J trimming: 3 bases; junction bases outside the gene matches: 13. The CDR3 region is CASSRRTGLAEHYTGELFF. The CDR3 DNA is TGTGCCAGCAGCCGGAGGACGGGACTAGCGGAACATTACACCGGGGAGCTGTTTTTT.

This chain joins TRBV5-1 and TRBJ1-2; no firm D call. Trimming took off 0 bases at V and 3 bases at J, with 15 bases between the two ends. This CDR3 region has 16 residues. Per germline, CDR1 SGHRS and CDR2 YFSETQ. The CDR3 DNA reads as TGCGCCAGCAGCTTGGGTATCAGAGGCTTGCACTATGGCTACACCTTC. It yields the protein CASSLGIRGLHYGYTF.

V usage is TRBV27 and J usage is TRBJ2-2; D not certain. Per germline, CDR1 MNHEY and CDR2 SMNVEV (reference sequence). Trimming cost V 1 base and J 0 bases, with 12 bases left between them. The CDR3 spans 17 residues. Here the CDR3 reads CASSLYTQAPNTGELFF. The CDR3 DNA reads TGTGCCAGCAGTTTATATACCCAGGCACCGAACACCGGGGAGCTGTTTTTT.

The genes are TRBV18 and TRBJ1-4, with TRBD1 as a possible D gene (5 bases). Germline CDR1 and CDR2: KGHSH and LQKENI. Trimming pared 6 bases from V and 7 bases from J, leaving 12 bases between. This CDR3 is 13 amino acids long. The CDR3 nucleotides are TGTGCCAGCTCGCGGGACCGAACTGAAAAACTGTTTTTT. As protein: CASSRDRTEKLFF.

The V and J genes are TRBV7-9 and TRBJ1-2; D perhaps matches TRBD1 (5 bases). The CDR3 is 15 amino acids. Germline values: CDR1 SEHNR, CDR2 FQNEAQ (reference sequence). V lost 5 bases and J 8 bases, leaving 21 bases between the germline ends. The CDR3 region is CASSEDPGVDSGYTF. CDR3 DNA sequence: TGTGCCAGCAGCGAAGACCCGGGGGTCGATTCGGGCTACACCTTC.

J is TRBJ1-1 and V is TRBV7-9, with D hard to call. Germline CDR1 SEHNR, CDR2 FQNEAQ (reference sequence). Trimming cost V 4 bases and J 10 bases, with 19 bases left between them. There are 14 residues in the CDR3. The DNA for the CDR3 is TGTGCCAGCAGCTGGCGGGGTGGCGGGGTAGTAGCTTTCTTT. Its protein is CASSWRGGGVVAFF.

V usage is TRBV28 and J usage is TRBJ1-1, with 7 bases lining up with TRBD1. Germline lookup yields CDR1 MDHEN and CDR2 SYDVKM. V lost 6 bases to trimming and J lost 1 base; unmatched junction nucleotides: 8. This CDR3 spans 15 amino acids. CDR3 DNA sequence: TGTGCCAGCAGAACCCGGAGACAGGGGAACACTGAAGCTTTCTTT. This translates into CASRTRRQGNTEAFF.

The V call is TRBV6-4, the J call TRBJ2-7, with 8 bases matching TRBD1. Germline V gene lookup returns CDR1 MRHNA and CDR2 SNTAGT. J lost 6 bases, V lost 6 bases, and 7 bases had no gene match. The CDR3 is 13 residues long. This CDR3 reads CASSLTGDAEQYF. The CDR3, as DNA: TGTGCCAGCAGCCTGACAGGGGACGCCGAGCAGTACTTC.

This sequence joins TRBV30 and TRBJ1-3, with 8 bases identical to TRBD1. With V trimmed by 6 bases and J by 8 bases, 9 bases remained unmatched. Germline V gene sequence: CDR1 GTSNPN, CDR2 SVGIG (reference sequence). The CDR3 sequence is 13 residues long. CDR3: CACAWTGKDTIYF. The CDR3 nucleotides read TGTGCCTGCGCGTGGACAGGGAAGGACACCATATATTTT.

To note about this clone: At one of its ends the junction is not consistent with the germline gene, which may arise from a read error. V usage is TRBV7-7 and J usage is TRBJ2-5; the D is unclear. Germline V CDR1 and CDR2: SSHAT, FNYEAQ (reference sequence). The CDR3 loop spans 13 amino acids. CDR3 protein: CASSLVQQETQYF. CDR3 DNA: TGTGCTAGCAGCTTAGTACAGCAAGAGACCCAGTACTTC.